One TCR beta chain is described in this entry. Its cognate antigen is unknown. The germline V gene encodes CDR1 KGHDR and CDR2 SFDVKD. V lost 5 bases and J 5 bases, leaving 10 bases between the germline ends. The CDR3 has 13 amino acids. This specimen belongs to a study of T cell responses to AZD1222 COVID-19 vaccine. Study outcomes and limitations: Along spike, vaccine-associated CD4 TCRs were found throughout, with dominance at 160-218 and 743-854. Unmutated variant regions reportedly attract nearly half of all spike-specific TCRs. Sampled repertoires all dated from after the peak T cell response. There were mostly white British donors and more females than males, and clonal diversity was possibly underestimated.

Libraries were prepared by immunoSEQ multiplex PCR; TCRdb keeps only in-frame clonotypes and omits some of them. The sample holds some 100,000 clones, roughly 87% seen once. The chain recombines TRBV24-1 with TRBJ2-3, with D perhaps TRBD1 or TRBD2 (5 bases each). This sample comprised peripheral blood, obtained on day 0 of MenACWY control vaccination. The sequence was collected from an adult in good health. CDR3 DNA: TGTGCCACCAGTGGTGGGACCGGAGATACGCAGTATTTT. Protein: CATSGGTGDTQYF.